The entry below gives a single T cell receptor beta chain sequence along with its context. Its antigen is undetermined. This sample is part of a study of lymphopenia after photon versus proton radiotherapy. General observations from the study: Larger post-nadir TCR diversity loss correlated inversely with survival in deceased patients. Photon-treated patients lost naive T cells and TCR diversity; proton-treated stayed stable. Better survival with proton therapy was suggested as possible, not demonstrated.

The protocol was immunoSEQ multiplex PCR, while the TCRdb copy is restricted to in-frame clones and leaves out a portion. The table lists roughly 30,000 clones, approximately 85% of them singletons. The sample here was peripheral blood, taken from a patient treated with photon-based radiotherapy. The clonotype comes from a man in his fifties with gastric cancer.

The chain's CDR3 is CASSPQLHNSPLHF. The CDR3 DNA is TGTGCCAGCTCACCTCAGTTACATAATTCACCCCTCCACTTT. The rearrangement links TRBV18 to TRBJ1-6, with D hard to call. There are 14 residues in the CDR3. The V end was cut by 3 bases, the J end by 5 bases, with 8 bases between. CDR1 and CDR2 (germline): KGHSH, LQKENI.